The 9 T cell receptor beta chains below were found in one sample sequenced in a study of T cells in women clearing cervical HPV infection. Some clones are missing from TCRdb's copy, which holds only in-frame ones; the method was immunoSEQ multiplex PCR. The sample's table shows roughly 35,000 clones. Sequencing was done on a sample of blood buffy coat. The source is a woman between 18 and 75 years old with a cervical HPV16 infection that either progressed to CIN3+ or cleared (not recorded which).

CDR3 residues: CASSPLGTSGTGELFF. The DNA read from the CDR3 is TGTGCCAGCTCACCACTCGGGACTAGCGGAACCGGGGAG. The rearrangement uses TRBV18 and TRBJ2-2; 11 bases line up with TRBD2. The read ends 3 residues before the CDR3 terminus; that terminus is restored from the germline J gene. The CDR3 is made up of 16 amino acids. The ends lost 1 base at V and 5 bases at J; junction bases unmatched: 3. Germline loops: CDR1 KGHSH, CDR2 LQKENI.

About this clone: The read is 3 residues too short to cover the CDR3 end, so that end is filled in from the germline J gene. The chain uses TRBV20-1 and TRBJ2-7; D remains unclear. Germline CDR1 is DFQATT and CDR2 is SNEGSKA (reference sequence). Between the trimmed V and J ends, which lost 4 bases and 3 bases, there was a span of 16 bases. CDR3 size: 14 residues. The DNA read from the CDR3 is TGCAGTGCTAAATCAGGAAGAACGAACTACGAG. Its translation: CSAKSGRTNYE. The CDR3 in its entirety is CSAKSGRTNYEQYF.

The CDR3 loop is CASSPLLAGATGELFF. CDR3 DNA (partial): TGTGCCAGCTCTCCTCTACTAGCGGGGGCCACCGGGGAG. The V gene is TRBV2, the J gene TRBJ2-2; 11 bases fit TRBD2. The read ends 3 residues shy of where the CDR3 ends; the end is completed using the germline J gene. CDR1 is SNHLY and CDR2 is FYNNEI in the germline V gene. The V segment lost 8 bases and the J segment 4 bases; nucleotides outside the gene matches: 9. CDR3 length: 16 amino acids.

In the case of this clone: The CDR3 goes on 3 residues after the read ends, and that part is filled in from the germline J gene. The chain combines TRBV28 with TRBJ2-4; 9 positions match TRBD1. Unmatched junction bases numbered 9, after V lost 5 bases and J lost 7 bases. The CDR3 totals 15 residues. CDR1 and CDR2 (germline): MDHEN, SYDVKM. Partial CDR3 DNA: TGTGCCAGCAGTAAACCGGGACAGGGTGAGAACATT. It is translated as CASSKPGQGENI. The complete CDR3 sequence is CASSKPGQGENIQYF.

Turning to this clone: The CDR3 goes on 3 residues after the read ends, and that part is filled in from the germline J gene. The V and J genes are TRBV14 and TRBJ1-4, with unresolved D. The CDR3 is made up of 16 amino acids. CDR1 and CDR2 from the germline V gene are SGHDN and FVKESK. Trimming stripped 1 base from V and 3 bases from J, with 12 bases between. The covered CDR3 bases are TGTGCCAGCAGCCAAGTTTACCGGGGTTCTAATGAAAAA. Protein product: CASSQVYRGSNEK. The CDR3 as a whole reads CASSQVYRGSNEKLFF.

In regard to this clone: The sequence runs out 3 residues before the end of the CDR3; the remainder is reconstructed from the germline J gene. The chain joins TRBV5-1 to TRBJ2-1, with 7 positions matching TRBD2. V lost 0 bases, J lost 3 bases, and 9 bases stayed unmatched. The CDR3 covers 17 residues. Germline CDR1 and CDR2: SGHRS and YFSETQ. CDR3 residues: CASSLAPVTGGYNEQFF. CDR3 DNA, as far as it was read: TGCGCCAGCAGCTTGGCCCCCGTGACGGGGGGCTACAATGAG.

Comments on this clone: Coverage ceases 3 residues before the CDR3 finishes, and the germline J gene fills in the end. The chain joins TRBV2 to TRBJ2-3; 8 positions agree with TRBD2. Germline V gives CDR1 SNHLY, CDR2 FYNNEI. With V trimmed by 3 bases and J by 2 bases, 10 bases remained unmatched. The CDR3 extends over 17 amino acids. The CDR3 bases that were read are TGTGCCAGCAGTGATGGGGCAGCGGGGGAGAACACAGATACG. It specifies CASSDGAAGENTDT. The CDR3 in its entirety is CASSDGAAGENTDTQYF.

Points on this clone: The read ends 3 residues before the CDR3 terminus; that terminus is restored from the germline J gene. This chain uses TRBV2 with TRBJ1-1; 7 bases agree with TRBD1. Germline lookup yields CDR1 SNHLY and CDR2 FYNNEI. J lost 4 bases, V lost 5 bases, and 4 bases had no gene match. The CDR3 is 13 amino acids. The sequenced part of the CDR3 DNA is TGTGCCAGCAGTAAGACAGGGCTCACTGAA. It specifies CASSKTGLTE. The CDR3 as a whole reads CASSKTGLTEAFF.

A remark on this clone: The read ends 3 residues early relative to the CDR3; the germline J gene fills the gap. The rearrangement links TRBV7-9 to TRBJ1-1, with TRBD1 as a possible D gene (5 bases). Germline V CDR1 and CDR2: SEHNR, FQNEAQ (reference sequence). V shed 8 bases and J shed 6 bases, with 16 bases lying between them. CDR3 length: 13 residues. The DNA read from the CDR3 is TGTGCCAGCCACCACTCGGGGGGTTCTGAA. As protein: CASHHSGGSE. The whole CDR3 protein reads CASHHSGGSEAFF.